What follows is one TCR beta chain and its context. V was trimmed by 3 bases and J by 7 bases, leaving 25 bases between them. The CDR3 has 17 residues. Looked up from germline, CDR1 is GTSNPN and CDR2 is SVGIG (reference sequence). These data originate in a study of blood T cell repertoires in COVID-19. Across the study: COVID-19 samples collected from the United States, Italy and Spain covered acute and convalescent phases. PBMCs, B-cell-depleted T cells, or T cells provided the cDNA or gDNA that made up the material.

Participant reports of clinical history set cohort assignment. Donors of Cohort 3 who recovered were those that had two negative PCRs, clearance, or symptom resolution. Produced via immunoSEQ multiplex PCR; TCRdb's table is partial and in-frame only. The sample lists some 170,000 clones, 80% to 90% seen once, with over 12% in the top ten. The TCR was taken from a man aged 45-60 years who had recovered from COVID-19. The chain couples TRBV30 to TRBJ2-1; TRBD2 is a possible D gene (5 bases). The sequenced sample consisted of PBMCs or T cells enriched from blood (not recorded which). The CDR3 DNA reads as TGTGCCTGGAGGAAATCACGAATTACCGGACTGGGGAATGAGCAGTTCTTC. It yields the protein CAWRKSRITGLGNEQFF. Variable domain in full (rest from reference TRBV30 and TRBJ2-1): SQTIHQWPATLVQPVGSPLSLECTVEGTSNPNLYWYRQAAGRGLQLLFYSVGIGQISSEVPQNLSASRPQDRQFILSSKKLLLSDSGFYLCAWRKSRITGLGNEQFFGPGTRLTVL.